This T cell receptor beta chain stems from a study of vaccination effects on CD4 cells after COVID-19. ViraFEST assay sequencing came after antigen-specific CD4+ T cells were expanded with viral peptide pools. Isolating CD4+ T cells followed 9 to 11 days of culture. No vaccinee had earlier SARS-CoV-2 infection, and nucleocapsid antibodies were negative. Profiling relied on immunoSEQ multiplex PCR, and the TCRdb table lists in-frame clones only, not all of them. The sample carries over 25,000 clones, around 72% recorded once. With regard to this clone: What it binds is not known.

The CDR3 covers 13 residues. V was trimmed by 5 bases and J by 2 bases, leaving 11 bases between them. Germline assignment: CDR1 SQVTM and CDR2 ANQGSEA. The source material was CD4+ T cells from PBMCs cultured with SARS-CoV-2 spike peptides, sampled before COVID-19 vaccination. The rearrangement links TRBV29-1 to TRBJ2-3; unclear D gene. The clonotype was recovered from a human donor who received a COVID-19 vaccine. The CDR3 DNA reads as TGCAGCGTTAGCATGGGGTTCACAGATACGCAGTATTTT. Translated, it gives CSVSMGFTDTQYF.